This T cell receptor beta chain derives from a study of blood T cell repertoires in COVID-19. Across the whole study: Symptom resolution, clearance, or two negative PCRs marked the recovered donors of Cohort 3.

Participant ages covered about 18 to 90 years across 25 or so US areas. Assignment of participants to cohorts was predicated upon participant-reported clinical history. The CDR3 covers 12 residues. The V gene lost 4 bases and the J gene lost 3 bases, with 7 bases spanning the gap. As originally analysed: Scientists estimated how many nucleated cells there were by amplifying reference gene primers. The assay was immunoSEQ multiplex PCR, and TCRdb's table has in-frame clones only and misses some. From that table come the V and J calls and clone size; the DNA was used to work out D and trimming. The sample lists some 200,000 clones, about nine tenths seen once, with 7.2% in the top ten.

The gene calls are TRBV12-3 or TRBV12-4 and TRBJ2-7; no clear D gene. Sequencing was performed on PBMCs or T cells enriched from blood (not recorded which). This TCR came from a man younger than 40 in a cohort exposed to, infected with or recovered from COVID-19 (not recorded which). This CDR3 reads CASSSRNYEQYF. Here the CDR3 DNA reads TGTGCCAGCAGTTCGAGAAACTACGAGCAGTACTTC.